The present T cell receptor beta chain was sequenced within a study of T cells in Graves' hyperthyroidism and ophthalmopathy. TCR beta CDR3 regions were amplified from RNA. Primed by the HTBI set, a first-round RT-PCR was run on the TCR CDR3. TCRdb redid the calling of the multiplex PCR reads with MiXCR, one entry per CDR3 protein. In the table there are a few hundred thousand distinct CDR3 sequences, approximately 44% of which are singletons. Comments on this clonotype: As yet, its antigen is unknown.

Researchers barred patients who had uncontrolled infection, other autoimmune disease, pregnancy or lactation. Study-level points and caveats: The authors' 13 V-J model separated ophthalmopathy from stable hyperthyroidism.

Germline V gives CDR1 SGHRS, CDR2 YFSETQ. The CDR3 length is 11 residues. Trimming left V 1 base short and J 10 bases short, with 6 bases between. The sequence came from a woman younger than 35 with Graves' hyperthyroidism. Sequencing input: peripheral blood or thyroid tissue (not recorded which). V is TRBV5-1 and J is TRBJ2-1; no clear D gene. This chain's CDR3 is CASSLLVEQFF. The CDR3 DNA is TGCGCCAGCAGCTTGCTGGTAGAGCAGTTCTTC.